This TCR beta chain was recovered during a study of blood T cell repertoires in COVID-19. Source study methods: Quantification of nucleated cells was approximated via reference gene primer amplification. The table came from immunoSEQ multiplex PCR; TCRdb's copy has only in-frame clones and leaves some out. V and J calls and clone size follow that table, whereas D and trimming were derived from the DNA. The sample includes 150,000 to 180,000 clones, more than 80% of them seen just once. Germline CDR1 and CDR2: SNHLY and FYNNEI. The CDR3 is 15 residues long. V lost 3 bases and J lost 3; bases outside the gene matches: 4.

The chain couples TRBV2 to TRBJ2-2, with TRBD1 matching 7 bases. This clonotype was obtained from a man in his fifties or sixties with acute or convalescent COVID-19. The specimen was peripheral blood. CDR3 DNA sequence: TGTGCCAGCAGTGATACAGGGGCCTACACCGGGGAGCTGTTTTTT. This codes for CASSDTGAYTGELFF. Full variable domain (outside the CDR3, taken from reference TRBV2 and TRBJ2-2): EPEVTQTPSHQVTQMGQEVILRCVPISNHLYFYWYRQILGQKVEFLVSFYNNEISEKSEIFDDQFSVERPDGSNFTLKIRSTKLEDSAMYFCASSDTGAYTGELFFGEGSRLTVL.